The clone carrying this T cell receptor beta chain turned up a few times. These data belong to a study of blood T cell repertoires in COVID-19. Looking at the study overall: Sites across the United States, Italy and Spain contributed samples from acute and convalescent COVID-19. In each case, the material was cDNA or gDNA derived from T cells, B-cell-depleted T cells, or PBMCs.

The germline CDR1 and CDR2 sequences are MNHEY and SVGEGT. The V end was cut by 3 bases, the J end by 4 bases, with 13 bases between. This CDR3 region has 16 residues. Original processing notes: Reference gene primers were amplified, and this amplification served to estimate nucleated cell counts. The assay was immunoSEQ multiplex PCR, and TCRdb's table has in-frame clones only and misses some. The DNA was the basis for D and trimming; V, J and clone size are from that table. The data hold some 150,000 clones, with around 91% observed a single time. The chain is built from TRBV6-2 or TRBV6-3 and TRBJ1-6; possibly TRBD1 for D (6 bases). The source is a middle-aged woman with acute or convalescent COVID-19. Sequences were obtained from peripheral blood. In nucleotides, the CDR3 is TGTGCCAGCAGTTATTATCAGGGGTATTATAATTCACCCCTCCACTTT. This gives the protein CASSYYQGYYNSPLHF.